These T cell receptor beta chains were read from a single sample in a study of cytomegalovirus exposure and HLA in healthy donors. TCRdb's table, derived via immunoSEQ multiplex PCR, lists solely in-frame clones and lacks some. The sample has 80,000 or so clones; 60% to 80% are singletons. Sequencing was performed on PBMCs. The source of these receptors is a woman in her thirties or forties in good health and CMV-seronegative. CDR3s include the opening cysteine and the closing phenylalanine or tryptophan. Fields, in order: J gene, V gene, D gene, CDR3 length, clone size, CDR3 DNA, CDR3 protein. D genes are given only for firm matches. The size field is filled for only some rows; it gives once, few, many or a size class.

J: TRBJ2-7; V: TRBV10-1; D: TRBD2; length: 15; size: once; DNA: TGCGCCAGCAGTGATCAGCGGGGGCTTTACTACGAGCAGTACTTC; CDR3: CASSDQRGLYYEQYF
J: TRBJ1-1; V: TRBV5-1; D: .; length: 14; size: .; DNA: TGCGCCAGCAGCCGCAACCAGGGAAACACTGAAGCTTTCTTT; CDR3: CASSRNQGNTEAFF
J: TRBJ2-2; V: TRBV11-2; D: TRBD2; length: 17; size: .; DNA: TGTGCCAGCAGCTTACTAGCGGGGGGGCCGCCGACCGGGGAGCTGTTTTTT; CDR3: CASSLLAGGPPTGELFF
J: TRBJ2-3; V: TRBV13; D: TRBD1; length: 14; size: .; DNA: TGTGCCAGCAGCGCTGGGACAGCCACAGATACGCAGTATTTT; CDR3: CASSAGTATDTQYF
J: TRBJ2-7; V: TRBV6-1; D: TRBD2; length: 14; size: .; DNA: TGTGCCAGCAGTGAAGCCAGCGGGGGCTACGAGCAGTACTTC; CDR3: CASSEASGGYEQYF
J: TRBJ2-3; V: TRBV29-1; D: TRBD2; length: 13; size: .; DNA: TGCAGCGTTGGGATAGCGGGAGAAGATACGCAGTATTTT; CDR3: CSVGIAGEDTQYF
J: TRBJ2-1; V: TRBV19; D: .; length: 15; size: .; DNA: TGTGCCAGTAGTATAGTACTGGGGCGATACAATGAGCAGTTCTTC; CDR3: CASSIVLGRYNEQFF
J: TRBJ1-1; V: TRBV19; D: .; length: 16; size: few; DNA: TGTGCCAGTAGTAGAAACCCGGGACAAATGAACACTGAAGCTTTCTTT; CDR3: CASSRNPGQMNTEAFF
J: TRBJ2-3; V: TRBV7-2; D: TRBD2; length: 15; size: .; DNA: TGTGCCAGCATCGCTGAAGGGAGGGGTCCAGATACGCAGTATTTT; CDR3: CASIAEGRGPDTQYF
J: TRBJ1-2; V: TRBV5-1; D: .; length: 14; size: .; DNA: TGCGCCAGCAGCTTGGCCAGGCAGGGCTATGGCTACACCTTC; CDR3: CASSLARQGYGYTF
J: TRBJ2-7; V: TRBV9; D: TRBD1; length: 15; size: .; DNA: TGTGCCAGCAGCCCACGGACAGGGGGCTACTACGAGCAGTACTTC; CDR3: CASSPRTGGYYEQYF
J: TRBJ2-3; V: TRBV10-3; D: .; length: 13; size: few; DNA: TGTGCCATCAGTGCCAGAGGGACAGATACGCAGTATTTT; CDR3: CAISARGTDTQYF
J: TRBJ2-2; V: TRBV29-1; D: .; length: 14; size: .; DNA: TGCAGCGTTGTGGGACTTACGAACACCGGGGAGCTGTTTTTT; CDR3: CSVVGLTNTGELFF
J: TRBJ2-7; V: TRBV4-1; D: .; length: 14; size: few; DNA: TGCGCCAGCAGCCAAGCGGACAGACTCTACGAGCAGTACTTC; CDR3: CASSQADRLYEQYF
J: TRBJ1-1; V: TRBV2; D: .; length: 13; size: .; DNA: TGTGCCAGCAGTGAAATCCGGGATGGTGAAGCTTTCTTT; CDR3: CASSEIRDGEAFF
J: TRBJ2-7; V: TRBV6-5; D: .; length: 12; size: .; DNA: TGTGCCAGCAGCTCGACAGGTTACGAGCAGTACTTC; CDR3: CASSSTGYEQYF
J: TRBJ2-5; V: TRBV4-3; D: TRBD1; length: 16; size: .; DNA: TGCGCCAGCAGCCCCCAGGGACAGGGGTCCGCGGAGACCCAGTACTTC; CDR3: CASSPQGQGSAETQYF
J: TRBJ2-7; V: TRBV2; D: .; length: 14; size: .; DNA: TGTGCCAGCAGGAGAGCGGGACAGGTATTCGAGCAGTACTTC; CDR3: CASRRAGQVFEQYF
J: TRBJ2-7; V: TRBV5-1; D: TRBD2; length: 18; size: .; DNA: TGCGCCAGCAGCTTGGCTTTGGGGTCGGGGGGGAACCTACGGGAGCAGTACTTC; CDR3: CASSLALGSGGNLREQYF
J: TRBJ1-4; V: TRBV5-4; D: .; length: 15; size: .; DNA: TGTGCCAGCAGCTTAACCCAGGGAGGAAACGAAAAACTGTTTTTT; CDR3: CASSLTQGGNEKLFF
J: TRBJ1-6; V: TRBV5-4; D: TRBD1; length: 14; size: .; DNA: TGTGCCAGCAGCTCCGGACAGGGGGGGTCACCCCTCCACTTT; CDR3: CASSSGQGGSPLHF
J: TRBJ1-5; V: TRBV15; D: .; length: 15; size: .; DNA: TGTGCCACCAGCAGAGACCCAGGGAGCAATCAGCCCCAGCATTTT; CDR3: CATSRDPGSNQPQHF
J: TRBJ1-6; V: TRBV30; D: .; length: 15; size: .; DNA: TGTGCCTGGAGTGTAAATAAACCGGGGAATTCACCCCTCCACTTT; CDR3: CAWSVNKPGNSPLHF
J: TRBJ1-6; V: TRBV6-5; D: TRBD1; length: 14; size: few; DNA: TGTGCCAGCAACCAAAGACAGGGAGGTTCACCCCTCCACTTT; CDR3: CASNQRQGGSPLHF
J: TRBJ2-3; V: TRBV7-2; D: TRBD2; length: 15; size: .; DNA: TGTGCCAGCAGCTTGCACGGCTGGGGGGGTGATACGCAGTATTTT; CDR3: CASSLHGWGGDTQYF
J: TRBJ2-7; V: TRBV7-9; D: .; length: 12; size: .; DNA: TGTGCCAGCAGCTTACGAGGCTACGAGCAGTACTTC; CDR3: CASSLRGYEQYF
J: TRBJ1-1; V: TRBV12-5; D: .; length: 14; size: .; DNA: TGTGCTAGTGGCCCACAGGGAGGGTGGCCTGAAGCTTTCTTT; CDR3: CASGPQGGWPEAFF
J: TRBJ2-5; V: TRBV7-9; D: TRBD1; length: 14; size: .; DNA: TGTGCCAGCAGCGCAACAGGGGGCTGGGAGACCCAGTACTTC; CDR3: CASSATGGWETQYF
J: TRBJ2-7; V: TRBV7-9; D: .; length: 16; size: once; DNA: TGTGCCAGCAGCTCTAGAGGGGAGGGACAATTCGACGAGCAGTACTTC; CDR3: CASSSRGEGQFDEQYF
J: TRBJ2-4; V: TRBV7-9; D: .; length: 16; size: .; DNA: TGTGCCAGCAGCCCGCGGACAGTTTATCTCAAAAACATTCAGTACTTC; CDR3: CASSPRTVYLKNIQYF
J: TRBJ2-3; V: TRBV7-9; D: TRBD2; length: 14; size: few; DNA: TGTGCCAGCAGCCCAAGCGGGAACACAGATACGCAGTATTTT; CDR3: CASSPSGNTDTQYF
J: TRBJ2-7; V: TRBV2; D: .; length: 13; size: once; DNA: TGTGCCAGCAGTGAGTACAGAACCTACGAGCAGTACTTC; CDR3: CASSEYRTYEQYF
J: TRBJ2-5; V: TRBV7-9; D: TRBD2; length: 13; size: .; DNA: TGTGCCAGCAGCCCCGCGGGGGGAGAGACCCAGTACTTC; CDR3: CASSPAGGETQYF
J: TRBJ2-5; V: TRBV5-1; D: .; length: 16; size: .; DNA: TGCGCCAGCAGCCCTGAAAACTTGGGACTGCAAGAGACCCAGTACTTC; CDR3: CASSPENLGLQETQYF
J: TRBJ1-2; V: TRBV5-1; D: .; length: 14; size: .; DNA: TGCGCCAGCAAAGCGGGGGTGGTCTCAGATGGCTACACCTTC; CDR3: CASKAGVVSDGYTF
J: TRBJ2-5; V: TRBV11-2; D: TRBD2; length: 13; size: .; DNA: TGTGCCAGCAGCCCCGGGACTAGCGGGGCTCAGTACTTC; CDR3: CASSPGTSGAQYF
J: TRBJ1-3; V: TRBV7-2; D: .; length: 15; size: .; DNA: TGTGCCAGCAGCCTCCAAACGGGTTCCGGAAACACCATATATTTT; CDR3: CASSLQTGSGNTIYF
J: TRBJ1-1; V: TRBV30; D: .; length: 13; size: few; DNA: TGTGCCTGGAGTTTGGGGCTGAACACTGAAGCTTTCTTT; CDR3: CAWSLGLNTEAFF
J: TRBJ1-5; V: TRBV28; D: TRBD1; length: 14; size: .; DNA: TGTGCCAGCAGCCCAGGACAGGACAATCAGCCCCAGCATTTT; CDR3: CASSPGQDNQPQHF
J: TRBJ2-3; V: TRBV5-4; D: .; length: 16; size: .; DNA: TGTGCCAGCAGCTTGGGGTCAGAAATAAGCACAGATACGCAGTATTTT; CDR3: CASSLGSEISTDTQYF
J: TRBJ2-1; V: TRBV19; D: .; length: 15; size: .; DNA: TGTGCCAGTAGTATACGGGAAAGCTCCTACAATGAGCAGTTCTTC; CDR3: CASSIRESSYNEQFF
J: TRBJ2-2; V: TRBV19; D: TRBD2; length: 16; size: .; DNA: TGTGCCAGTACCCTAGGACTAGCGGCCGTGGGCGGGGAGCTGTTTTTT; CDR3: CASTLGLAAVGGELFF
J: TRBJ1-4; V: TRBV14; D: TRBD1; length: 14; size: .; DNA: TGTGCCAGCAGCTCCCAGGGGGTGCGGGAAAAACTGTTTTTT; CDR3: CASSSQGVREKLFF
J: TRBJ2-7; V: TRBV7-9; D: .; length: 12; size: .; DNA: TGTGCCAGCAGCTTAGGATCCATCGGGCAGTACTTC; CDR3: CASSLGSIGQYF
J: TRBJ2-3; V: TRBV5-1; D: .; length: 13; size: .; DNA: TGCGCCAGCAGCGGACAGTTCACAGATACGCAGTATTTT; CDR3: CASSGQFTDTQYF
J: TRBJ2-7; V: TRBV28; D: TRBD1; length: 14; size: .; DNA: TGTGCCAGCAGTTTAAGGGACAGGGGGAGCGAGCAGTACTTC; CDR3: CASSLRDRGSEQYF
J: TRBJ2-7; V: TRBV7-2; D: .; length: 18; size: .; DNA: TGTGCCAGCAGCTTAAAAGCCCCGTTAAAGCGGGCGTCCTACGAGCAGTACTTC; CDR3: CASSLKAPLKRASYEQYF
J: TRBJ2-7; V: TRBV2; D: TRBD2; length: 13; size: .; DNA: TGTGCCAGCAGTATAGGGACTAGTAACGAGCAGTACTTC; CDR3: CASSIGTSNEQYF
J: TRBJ1-5; V: TRBV18; D: .; length: 15; size: .; DNA: TGTGCCAGCTCCATGGACAGTCCAAGCAATCAGCCCCAGCATTTT; CDR3: CASSMDSPSNQPQHF
J: TRBJ1-1; V: TRBV9; D: TRBD1; length: 15; size: .; DNA: TGTGCCAGCAGCCCCGGACAGGGAGGCGTCACTGAAGCTTTCTTT; CDR3: CASSPGQGGVTEAFF
J: TRBJ2-7; V: TRBV4-1; D: .; length: 16; size: .; DNA: TGCGCCAGCAGCCTAGGGGGTCGGACTAGAGAATACGAGCAGTACTTC; CDR3: CASSLGGRTREYEQYF
J: TRBJ1-3; V: TRBV4-3; D: .; length: 18; size: .; DNA: TGCGCCAGCAGCCAAGATGGCGGCTCCCTAGGCTCTGGAAACACCATATATTTT; CDR3: CASSQDGGSLGSGNTIYF
J: TRBJ1-2; V: TRBV4-1; D: TRBD1; length: 14; size: few; DNA: TGCGCCAGCAGCCATAGAGGACAGGGGAGGGGCTACACCTTC; CDR3: CASSHRGQGRGYTF
J: TRBJ2-7; V: TRBV7-2; D: TRBD1; length: 13; size: .; DNA: TGTGCCAGCAGGGCGGGACAGGTAGGAGAGCAGTACTTC; CDR3: CASRAGQVGEQYF
J: TRBJ2-7; V: TRBV11-3; D: TRBD2; length: 16; size: .; DNA: TGTGCCAGCAGCTTAGGACGACTAGCGGTGAGTCCCGAGCAGTACTTC; CDR3: CASSLGRLAVSPEQYF
J: TRBJ1-1; V: TRBV19; D: .; length: 16; size: .; DNA: TGTGCCAGTAGTTTAGCGTACGGACTAATGAACACTGAAGCTTTCTTT; CDR3: CASSLAYGLMNTEAFF
J: TRBJ2-7; V: TRBV10-3; D: .; length: 14; size: .; DNA: TGTGCCATCAGTGAGAGGAGGGTGATGGGCGAGCAGTACTTC; CDR3: CAISERRVMGEQYF
J: TRBJ2-7; V: TRBV7-3; D: .; length: 13; size: .; DNA: TGTGCCAGCAGCTTAGGAGAACAGGGCGAGCAGTACTTC; CDR3: CASSLGEQGEQYF